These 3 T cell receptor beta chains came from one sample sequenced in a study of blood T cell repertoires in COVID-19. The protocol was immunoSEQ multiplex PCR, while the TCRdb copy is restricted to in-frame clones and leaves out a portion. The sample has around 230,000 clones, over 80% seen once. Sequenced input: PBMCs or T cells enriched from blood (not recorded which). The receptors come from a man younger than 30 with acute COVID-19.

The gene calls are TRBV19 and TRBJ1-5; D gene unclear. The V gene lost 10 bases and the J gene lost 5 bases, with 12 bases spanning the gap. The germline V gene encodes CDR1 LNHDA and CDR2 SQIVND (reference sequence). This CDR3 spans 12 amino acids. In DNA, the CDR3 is TGTGCCACTTCAATGGGAGATCAGCCCCAGCATTTT. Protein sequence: CATSMGDQPQHF.

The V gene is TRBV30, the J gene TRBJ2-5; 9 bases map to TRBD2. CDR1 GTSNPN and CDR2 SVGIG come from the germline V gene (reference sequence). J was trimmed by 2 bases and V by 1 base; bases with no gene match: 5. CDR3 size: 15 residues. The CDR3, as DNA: TGTGCCTGGAGTGGGGCTAGCGGGGTGCAAGAGACCCAGTACTTC. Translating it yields CAWSGASGVQETQYF.

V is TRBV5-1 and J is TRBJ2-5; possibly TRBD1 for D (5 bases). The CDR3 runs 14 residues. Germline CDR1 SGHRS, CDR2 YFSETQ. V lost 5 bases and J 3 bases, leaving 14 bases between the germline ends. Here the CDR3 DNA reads TGCGCCAGCAGGTATCGACAGTATGAAGAGACCCAGTACTTC. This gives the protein CASRYRQYEETQYF.